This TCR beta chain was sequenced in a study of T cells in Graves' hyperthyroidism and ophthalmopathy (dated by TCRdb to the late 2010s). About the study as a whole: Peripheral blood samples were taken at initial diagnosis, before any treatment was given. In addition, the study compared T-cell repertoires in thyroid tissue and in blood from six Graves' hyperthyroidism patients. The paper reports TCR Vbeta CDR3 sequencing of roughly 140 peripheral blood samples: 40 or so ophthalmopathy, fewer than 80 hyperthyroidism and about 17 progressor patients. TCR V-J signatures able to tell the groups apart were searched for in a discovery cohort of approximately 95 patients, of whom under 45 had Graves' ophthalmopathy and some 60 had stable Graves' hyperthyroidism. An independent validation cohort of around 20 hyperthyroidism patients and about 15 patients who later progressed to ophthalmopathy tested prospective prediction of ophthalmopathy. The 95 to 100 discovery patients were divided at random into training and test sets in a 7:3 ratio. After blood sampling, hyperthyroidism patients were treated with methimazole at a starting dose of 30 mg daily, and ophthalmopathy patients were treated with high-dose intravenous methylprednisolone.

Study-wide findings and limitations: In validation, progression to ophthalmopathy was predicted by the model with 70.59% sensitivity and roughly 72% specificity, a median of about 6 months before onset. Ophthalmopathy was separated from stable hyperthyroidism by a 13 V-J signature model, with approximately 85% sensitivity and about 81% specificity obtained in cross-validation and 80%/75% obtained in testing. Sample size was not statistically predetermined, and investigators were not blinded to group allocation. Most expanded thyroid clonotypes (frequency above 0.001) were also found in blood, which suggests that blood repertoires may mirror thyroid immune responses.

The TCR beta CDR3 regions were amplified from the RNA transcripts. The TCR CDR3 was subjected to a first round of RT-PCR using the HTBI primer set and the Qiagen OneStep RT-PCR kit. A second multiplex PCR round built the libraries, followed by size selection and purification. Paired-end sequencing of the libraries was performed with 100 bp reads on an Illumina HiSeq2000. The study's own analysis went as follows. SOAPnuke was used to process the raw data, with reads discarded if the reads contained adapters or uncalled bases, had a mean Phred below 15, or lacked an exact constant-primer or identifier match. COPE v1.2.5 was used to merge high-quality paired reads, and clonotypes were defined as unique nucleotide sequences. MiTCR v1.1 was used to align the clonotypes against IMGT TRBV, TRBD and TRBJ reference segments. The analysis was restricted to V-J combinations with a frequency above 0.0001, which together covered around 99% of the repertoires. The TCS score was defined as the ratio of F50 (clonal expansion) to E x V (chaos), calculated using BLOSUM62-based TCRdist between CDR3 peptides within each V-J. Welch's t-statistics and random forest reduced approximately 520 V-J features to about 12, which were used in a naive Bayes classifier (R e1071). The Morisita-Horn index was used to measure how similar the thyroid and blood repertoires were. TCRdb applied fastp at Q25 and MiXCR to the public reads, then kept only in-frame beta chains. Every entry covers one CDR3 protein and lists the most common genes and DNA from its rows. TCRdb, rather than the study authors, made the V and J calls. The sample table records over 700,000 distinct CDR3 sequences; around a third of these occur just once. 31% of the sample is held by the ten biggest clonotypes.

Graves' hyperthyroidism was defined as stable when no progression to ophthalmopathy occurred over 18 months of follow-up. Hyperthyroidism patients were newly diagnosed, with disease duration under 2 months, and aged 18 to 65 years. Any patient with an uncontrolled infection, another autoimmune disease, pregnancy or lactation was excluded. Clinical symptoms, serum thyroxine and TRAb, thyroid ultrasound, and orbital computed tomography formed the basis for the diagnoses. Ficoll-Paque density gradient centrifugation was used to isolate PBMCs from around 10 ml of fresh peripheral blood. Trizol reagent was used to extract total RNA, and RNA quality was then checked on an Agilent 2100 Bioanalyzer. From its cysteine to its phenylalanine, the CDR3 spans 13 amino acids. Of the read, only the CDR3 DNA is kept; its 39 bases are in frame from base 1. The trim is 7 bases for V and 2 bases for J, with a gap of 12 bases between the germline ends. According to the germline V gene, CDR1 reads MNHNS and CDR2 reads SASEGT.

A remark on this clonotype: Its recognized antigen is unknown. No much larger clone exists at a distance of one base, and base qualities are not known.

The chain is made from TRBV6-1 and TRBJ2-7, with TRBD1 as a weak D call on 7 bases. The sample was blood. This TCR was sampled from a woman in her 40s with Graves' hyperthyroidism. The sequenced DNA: TGTGCCAGCATACAGGGGAGGACCTACGAGCAGTACTTC. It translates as CASIQGRTYEQYF.